This T cell receptor beta chain was sequenced during a study of blood T cells in healthy people across ages (dated by TCRdb to 2015 to 2017). Regarding the study in general: In model experiments, template switching captured about one uniquely barcoded TCR beta cDNA molecule for every two T cells. To track age-related changes in TCR beta repertoire diversity, the study relied on deep sequencing normalized with unique cDNA molecular identifiers. Donors were grouped into four age groups: young (average about 15 years), middle-aged (roughly 37), aged (about 59) and long-lived (around 80). Using the same blood draw, the study looked at two additional independent replicas of 1 million unique cDNA reads for two donors, one aged 18 to 30 and the other aged 80 or older. General study outcomes and caveats: Donor CMV infection status was unknown, potentially confounding age-related changes in expanded clonotypes. Bulk unsorted PBMC profiling prevented conclusive comparison of naive and antigen-experienced compartments. A strong correlation was found between observed TCR beta diversity and the percentage of naive T cells measured by flow cytometry. As age increased, observed TCR beta diversity per million T cells dropped in a roughly linear way, and a significant reduction was already evident by age about 40. Total diversity estimates from one million sequenced T cells were considered lower bounds and underestimates. Compared with the aged group, the long-lived group had more naive CD4+ T cells, fewer expanded clones and increased TCR diversity, suggesting age selection.

Looking up the germline V gene yields CDR1 SNHLY and CDR2 FYNNEI. The junction shows trimming of 5 bases on V and 1 base on J, and the gene matches do not reach 4 bases of it. From its cysteine to its phenylalanine, the CDR3 spans 15 amino acids. Only the CDR3 DNA is retained, 45 bases long and in frame from the first base. A note on this clonotype: Which antigen it targets is not known. One base away there is no much larger clone; base qualities are not given.

Library prep was done by 5' RACE. The sequencer was an Illumina HiSeq 2500. A second 7 to 11 cycle PCR used a sample-barcoded 5' primer and a J-beta primer mix. A template-switch 5' adaptor carrying 12 random nucleotides introduced a unique molecular identifier onto each TCR beta cDNA molecule. Each sample yielded at least 2.5 million CDR3-containing paired-end reads. First-strand cDNA was synthesized from all RNA with the Mint cDNA synthesis kit, primed by a TRBC-specific oligonucleotide. All cDNA was treated with uracil-DNA glycosylase and then went through a first 18-cycle PCR with the universal primers M1SS and BC2_uni_R. Concerning the study's data processing: Normalization of each sample was performed by random selection of 1 million high-quality reads, each carrying a distinct molecular identifier. Instead of being binned into consensus sequences, reads that shared molecular identifiers were thrown out. CDR3 identification, clonotype clustering and error correction used MiTCR with a Q25 quality threshold and the strictest error-elimination algorithm. A nonparametric unseen species model with Euler transformation was used to estimate lower-bound total TCR beta diversity. TCRdb reprocessing: public reads trimmed at Q25 with fastp, clones called with MiXCR, in-frame beta chains kept. Every CDR3 protein is listed once, alongside the most common genes and DNA of its rows. These V and J calls rely on TCRdb rather than the paper's analysis. Across this sample there are 600,000 to 850,000 distinct CDR3 sequences, with 25% seen only once. Roughly 9% of the sample is held by the ten biggest clonotypes.

The donors were a few dozen Caucasian individuals from Russia, aged roughly 6 to 90 years, who were systemically healthy. Around 9.9 milliliters of peripheral blood were collected from each donor into EDTA-treated Vacutainer tubes. Ficoll-Paque density-gradient centrifugation was used to isolate PBMCs, with at least 6 million per sample. Total RNA was extracted from PBMCs with Trizol reagent, with at least 6 micrograms obtained per sample. For every donor, an aliquot of PBMCs went through flow cytometry to measure the percentages of naive CD45RAhigh/CD27high T cells. This sample also belongs to another study, concerning T cells of mothers and their children. As the second study states: The donors were nine systemically healthy Caucasian individuals, made up of three mothers and their six children. cDNA synthesis used all of the extracted RNA, with around 1.4 ug of RNA in each 15 ul reaction. Sample barcodes and 2-4 random nucleotides were added via the M1S primer in the second PCR. More than 9 million TCR beta CDR3 reads were obtained from each mother, and approximately 3 million reads were obtained from each child. TCR recombination output is similarly shaped by thymic selection in related and unrelated pairs, with a minor effect exerted by inherited differences. Normalized repertoire overlap in related mother-child pairs was always slightly higher than in unrelated mother-child pairs, but the difference was never significant. With a sensitivity of 90 to 100 clones per million clonotypes, no persistent microchimeric T cell clones were detected. Deep NGS was used in the study to compare the TCR beta repertoires of mothers and children and to look for features that separate related mother-child pairs from unrelated individuals. On average, the children were roughly 11 +/- 4 years old, while the mothers were 40 +/- 4 years old. Libraries were sequenced on Illumina HiSeq 2000 with 100+100 nt paired-end reads after adapter ligation with NEBNext reagents. To avoid cross-contamination, the mother libraries and the child libraries were prepared a month apart and sequenced in separate runs. For each donor, between roughly 450,000 and 2,100,000 distinct TCR beta clonotypes were identified. Naive TCR beta clonotypes were estimated from low-frequency clonotypes matched to each donor's FACS-determined naive share, without sorting.

This sequence originates from a boy between 5 and 17 years old in good health. The chain was built from TRBV2 and TRBJ2-3; TRBD1 lines up with 9 middle nucleotides. Sequencing was done on a sample of blood. The bases read TGTGCCAGCAGTCCGGACAGGGGCGGCACAGATACGCAGTATTTT. This encodes CASSPDRGGTDTQYF.